The clone carrying this T cell receptor (beta chain) showed up just a few times. Its antigen is unknown. Trimming shortened V by 3 bases and J by 4 bases, and 13 bases separated the two germline ends. This CDR3 region has 15 residues. Per germline, CDR1 LNHDA and CDR2 SQIVND (reference sequence). PCR was performed using 60 Vbeta and 13 Jbeta primers. Using immunoSEQ multiplex PCR, the repertoire was profiled, and TCRdb retains in-frame clones only, with some absent. The table shows roughly 100,000 clones, with about 70% occurring only once. The sample belongs to a study of cytomegalovirus exposure and HLA in healthy donors. Notes on the study in general: In an earlier analysis, productive rearrangement rates for most beta V segments clustered near 87% or 30%.

The origin of this receptor is a female donor in good health and CMV-seronegative. Sequencing used PBMCs. The J gene is TRBJ1-5, the V gene TRBV19; perhaps TRBD1 as D (6 bases). The CDR3 DNA is TGTGCCAGTAGTATCACAGGGATTAGGAATCAGCCCCAGCATTTT. Protein: CASSITGIRNQPQHF.